This passage covers 10 T cell receptor beta chains from one sample sequenced in a study of T cells in Graves' hyperthyroidism and ophthalmopathy. Using RNA transcripts as the source, TCR beta CDR3 regions were amplified. HTBI primers were the set used in a first-round RT-PCR of the TCR CDR3. TCRdb reprocessed the multiplex PCR reads with MiXCR, giving one entry per CDR3 protein. The table shows a few hundred thousand distinct CDR3 sequences, with about a sixth occurring only once. Sequenced: blood. These receptors all come from a woman younger than 35 with Graves' hyperthyroidism.

There are many counts of this clonotype. DNA of the CDR3: TGCAGTGCTAGAGATCTAGGGGGGCCTGAAGCTTTCTTT. It is translated as CSARDLGGPEAFF. The V call is TRBV20-1, the J call TRBJ1-1, with a weak D call TRBD1 (6 bases). Trimming took 0 bases from V and 6 from J, leaving 11 bases between them. Per germline, CDR1 DFQATT and CDR2 SNEGSKA (reference sequence). This CDR3 is built from 13 residues.

This clonotype was recorded at least ten times. The V call is TRBV2, the J call TRBJ2-7; the match to TRBD2 covers 7 bases. Germline CDR1 SNHLY, CDR2 FYNNEI. The CDR3 has 15 residues. After removal of 6 bases from V and 1 base from J, the junction contained 9 bases not matched to a gene. CDR3 sequence reads: CASRELAEISYEQYF. The CDR3 DNA is TGTGCCAGCAGGGAGCTAGCGGAGATATCCTACGAGCAGTACTTC.

This clonotype was seen repeatedly, ten times or more. The genes are TRBV4-1 and TRBJ1-4, with 7 bases lining up with TRBD1. With V trimmed by 0 bases and J by 7 bases, 5 bases remained unmatched. The V gene's germline CDR1 is MGHRA and CDR2 YSYEKL. CDR3 length equals 15 residues. DNA of the CDR3: TGCGCCAGCAGCCAAGAAATCAGGGGGGGTGAAAAACTGTTTTTT. It is translated as CASSQEIRGGEKLFF.

This clonotype has a count of ten or more. The rearrangement links TRBV5-5 to TRBJ2-5, with 11 positions matching TRBD1. Unmatched junction bases numbered 8, after V lost 4 bases and J lost 6 bases. This CDR3 has 15 amino acids. Germline V lookup: CDR1 SGHKS, CDR2 YYEKEE (reference sequence). Here the CDR3 reads CASSAPGQGVQTQYF. The DNA for the CDR3 is TGTGCCAGCAGCGCTCCGGGACAGGGGGTACAGACCCAGTACTTC.

This clonotype was recorded at least ten times. The V call is TRBV6-5, the J call TRBJ1-5; possible D gene TRBD1, 5 bases. This CDR3 region has 15 residues. V was clipped by 0 bases and J by 5 bases, with 11 bases between them. Germline values: CDR1 MNHEY, CDR2 SVGAGI. CDR3 amino acids: CASSYSRGGDQPQHF. The DNA for the CDR3 is TGTGCCAGCAGTTACTCGCGGGGGGGGGATCAGCCCCAGCATTTT.

In its sample, this clonotype was seen a few times. CDR3: CASSYFITGELFF. CDR3 coding DNA: TGTGCCAGCAGTTACTTTATTACCGGGGAGCTGTTTTTT. The V call is TRBV6-5, the J call TRBJ2-2; D ambiguous. Germline V gene data show CDR1 as MNHEY and CDR2 as SVGAGI. The CDR3 runs 13 residues. Trimming took off 1 base at V and 5 bases at J, with 5 bases between the two ends.

This clonotype showed up many times. This chain uses TRBV2 with TRBJ1-1; the D is unclear. The CDR3 has 13 amino acids. CDR1 is SNHLY and CDR2 is FYNNEI in the germline V gene. Deletions cut 8 bases from V and 1 base from J, with 11 bases between. The CDR3 nucleotides read TGTGCCAGCGCATCAAGGACGAACACTGAAGCTTTCTTT. This encodes CASASRTNTEAFF.

This clonotype appeared many times. The V call is TRBV7-9, the J call TRBJ1-2; D is possibly TRBD1 (5 bases). This CDR3 spans 14 amino acids. Germline V CDR1 and CDR2: SEHNR, FQNEAQ (reference sequence). V gave up 3 bases and J gave up 4 bases, with 12 bases separating them. CDR3 in DNA: TGTGCCAGCAGCTTCCCAGGGCTTGCCTATGGCTACACCTTC. It codes for CASSFPGLAYGYTF.

About this clonotype itself: This may come from a read error, since a much larger clone is one base off. The chain recombines TRBV20-1 with TRBJ2-3; 7 positions match TRBD2. The CDR3 is made up of 12 amino acids. Germline loops: CDR1 DFQATT, CDR2 SNEGSKA (reference sequence). CDR3 sequence (DNA): TGCAGTGTCGGGGGGACCACAGGTACGCAGTATTTT. This gives the protein CSVGGTTGTQYF.

This clonotype was observed many times. CDR3 DNA sequence: TGTGCCAGCAGTTATACCGGGACAGGGACGAACGAGCAGTACTTC. Its translation is CASSYTGTGTNEQYF. This sequence joins TRBV6-1 and TRBJ2-7; 9 bases map to TRBD1. This CDR3 has 15 amino acids. Germline trimming cut 5 bases from V and 5 bases from J; bases unmatched to any gene: 10. Germline V gene data show CDR1 as MNHNS and CDR2 as SASEGT.